This TCR beta chain is from a study of T cell changes during pregnancy in multiple sclerosis. The CDR3 spans 14 residues. Looked up from germline, CDR1 is MNHEY and CDR2 is SMNVEV (reference sequence). With 5 bases clipped from V and 2 bases from J, the junction kept 5 bases outside the gene matches. Data came from immunoSEQ multiplex PCR; TCRdb stores just in-frame clones and leaves some out. The repertoire holds about 32,000 clones, with nearly 90% as singletons. The receptor was isolated from a female donor with multiple sclerosis, enrolled in a pregnancy study. The chain is built from TRBV27 and TRBJ2-7; TRBD1 matches 8 bases. The starting material was CD8+ T cells from peripheral blood mononuclear cells, obtained in the second trimester of pregnancy. The CDR3 loop is CASSPDRGAYEQYF. CDR3 sequence (DNA): TGTGCCAGCAGTCCCGACAGGGGAGCCTACGAGCAGTACTTC.